This TCR beta chain was documented in a study of T cells after yellow fever vaccination (dated by TCRdb to about 2019). About the investigation overall: The SMART-Seq v4 Ultra Low Input RNA kit was used to prepare libraries from fractions with low cell numbers. Blood samples were taken at several timepoints before and after primary and secondary immunization, and bulk PBMC replicates and cell subsets were isolated. Two healthy male donors made up the cohort, one aged 18 to 29 years and the other aged 30 to 40 years. Bulk TCR alpha and beta repertoires were sequenced longitudinally to track T-cell clones before and after primary and booster YFV17D yellow fever vaccination.

What the authors observed across the whole study: FACS-sorted repertoires could contain abundant contaminating clonotypes from the bulk population, so computational filtering was required. The secondary T-cell response was found to be weaker but faster than the primary response, with a peak reached on day 5 rather than on day 15. A small share of clonotypes occurred in both CD4 and CD8 compartments, likely arising from convergent recombination. The study included only a couple of donors, which limits how far the findings can be generalized. After the booster, most clones that had expanded after primary vaccination were detected again (approximately 96% of CD4 and more than 85% of CD8), suggesting broad maintenance of memory.

This sample was sequenced with an Illumina NovaSeq 6000. TCR cDNA was synthesized by 5'RACE template switching, which introduced a universal primer site and unique molecular identifiers. Priming for cDNA synthesis came from both the TCR alpha and TCR beta constant segments. Libraries were amplified in two PCR steps, with sample barcodes and sequencing adapters added in the second step. Sequencing of the libraries was done on either Illumina HiSeq 2500 (2x100 bp) or NovaSeq (2x150 bp). For the original study's pipeline: Reads were demultiplexed and collapsed into UMI consensus sequences with MIGEC, and V(D)J alignment was performed with MiXCR. Using edgeR on replicate PBMC samples, clonotypes were called vaccine-responding if FDR was below 0.01 and the log2 fold change was above 5 up to day 15. Bulk clonotypes were assigned CD4 or CD8 identity according to which sequenced CD4 or CD8 repertoire held them at higher abundance. Starting from the raw public reads, TCRdb applied fastp trimming at Q25, assembled clones with MiXCR and retained in-frame beta chains. Identical CDR3 protein sequences are pooled into one entry, listed with their most common genes and DNA. TCRdb assigned the V and J calls; the authors' analysis was not used. This sample gives about 340,000 distinct CDR3 sequences in total; around an eighth of them show up just once. The leading ten clones occupy 2.5% to 4% of the sample.

The treatment or condition label corresponds to: live attenuated yellow fever vaccine strain. A standard Ficoll-Paque protocol was used to isolate PBMCs from peripheral blood. Dynabeads CD4 and CD8 positive selection kits were used to isolate CD4 and CD8 T-cell fractions. TriZol was used to extract RNA from bulk PBMCs, from CD4 and CD8 fractions, and from dextramer-positive and dextramer-negative fractions. Concerning this clonotype: Its cognate antigen has yet to be identified. Per-base quality was not reported, and no clone a single base away is much larger than it.

The sequence derives from a man between 18 and 29 years old who received the YFV17D yellow fever vaccine. The sample here was CD4+ T cells sorted from PBMCs, taken 15 days after the yellow fever booster vaccination.

For the CDR3, the sequence is CASSPGTSKNIQYF. The nucleotide sequence is given as TGTGCCAGCAGCCCCGGGACCTCCAAAAACATTCAGTACTTC. The chain links TRBV7-2 with TRBJ2-4, with the D call tentatively TRBD1 or TRBD2, each fitting 5 bases. CDR1 is given as SGHTA and CDR2 as FQGNSA, both from the germline V gene. Including cysteine and phenylalanine, the CDR3 has 14 amino acids. CDR3 DNA only is kept here, 42 bases in frame from base 1. Between the V and J ends, shortened by 5 bases and 2 bases respectively, the junction contains 10 bases.